This T cell receptor beta chain comes out of a study of blood T cell repertoires in COVID-19. Study-wide background: Acute and convalescent COVID-19 samples came from the United States, Italy and Spain. Sources were T cells, B-cell-depleted T cells, or PBMCs; the material itself was cDNA or gDNA.

V lost 6 bases and J lost 6; bases outside the gene matches: 5. The germline CDR1 and CDR2 sequences are KGHDR and SFDVKD. This CDR3 has 16 residues. Per the original methods: Reference gene primer amplification gave nucleated cell count estimates. Sequencing used immunoSEQ multiplex PCR; TCRdb keeps in-frame clones, though not all of them. V and J calls and clone size come straight from that table; D and trimming were deduced from the DNA. This table holds a few hundred thousand clones, 86% found once. Sequenced sample: peripheral blood. This receptor was obtained from a man between 18 and 29 years old with active or convalescent COVID-19. V and J are TRBV24-1 and TRBJ2-2, with 14 bases matching TRBD2. The CDR3 sequence: CATSRLAGGPSGELFF. CDR3 DNA: TGTGCCACCAGTCGACTAGCGGGAGGGCCTTCCGGGGAGCTGTTTTTT.